These 22 T cell receptor beta chains were all obtained from the same sample, sequenced in a study. Cells sorted as Tregs were CD4+, CD25+ and CD127-/low. TCRdb passed the 5' RACE reads through MiXCR, listing each CDR3 protein once. The data show more than 55,000 distinct CDR3 sequences, roughly 20% seen once. Material: tumor-infiltrating Tregs sorted from the breast tumor. The source of these receptors is a female donor with breast cancer.

This clonotype has more than one count but fewer than ten. The rearrangement joins TRBV20-1 to TRBJ1-3; 10 bases are a match to TRBD1. Losses at the gene ends were 3 bases for V and 4 bases for J; bases not matched to a gene: 6. The CDR3 contains 15 residues. Germline values: CDR1 DFQATT, CDR2 SNEGSKA (reference sequence). The CDR3, as DNA: TGCAGTGCTAGGGGGGACAGGGGTTCGGGAAACACCATATATTTT. Its translation: CSARGDRGSGNTIYF.

This clonotype has only a few counts. This sequence joins TRBV5-1 and TRBJ2-1; 8 nucleotides match TRBD1. V shed 2 bases, J shed 5 bases, and the junction held 9 bases outside the gene matches. Germline V CDR1 and CDR2: SGHRS, YFSETQ. CDR3 length: 16 amino acids. The CDR3 coding sequence is TGCGCCAGCAGCTTCAATGTAGGACAGGGTAACAATGAGCAGTTCTTC. Translation gives CASSFNVGQGNNEQFF.

Regarding this clonotype: This could be a read error, since a much larger clone is one nucleotide away. The rearrangement joins TRBV5-1 to TRBJ1-1; D is undetermined. Deletions cut 1 base from V and 1 base from J, with 5 bases between. CDR1 and CDR2 (germline): SGHRS, YFSETQ. The CDR3 loop spans 13 amino acids. CDR3 DNA sequence: TGCGCCAGCAGCTTGAAGCCGAACACTGAAGCTTTCTTT. Amino acids: CASSLKPNTEAFF.

The V gene is TRBV6-2 or TRBV6-3, the J gene TRBJ1-1; no clear D. The CDR3 contains 13 residues. Trimming stripped 4 bases from V and 7 bases from J, with 13 bases between. Germline-derived CDR1 and CDR2 are MNHEY and SVGEGT. The CDR3 DNA reads TGTGCCAGCAGTTCCATATTTTCAAGTGAAGCTTTCTTT. Translation: CASSSIFSSEAFF.

V is TRBV20-1 and J is TRBJ2-1, with a tentative D call TRBD1 (5 bases). The germline V gene has CDR1 DFQATT and CDR2 SNEGSKA (reference sequence). Trimming left V 6 bases short and J 4 bases short, with 10 bases between. The CDR3 extends over 12 amino acids. The CDR3 region has the DNA TGCAGTGCCCCGAGACAGTACAATGAGCAGTTCTTC. This translates into CSAPRQYNEQFF.

CDR3 DNA sequence: TGTGCCAGCGCACTACAGGGGGCTCTGTCTGAAGCTTTCTTT. This encodes CASALQGALSEAFF. V is TRBV2 and J is TRBJ1-1; 9 bases match TRBD1. This CDR3 has 14 amino acids. The germline V gene encodes CDR1 SNHLY and CDR2 FYNNEI. Losses at the gene ends were 8 bases for V and 6 bases for J; bases not matched to a gene: 10.

As concerns this clonotype: A much larger clone is a single base away; this may be a read error. The chain is built from TRBV6-5 and TRBJ2-4; weak D call: TRBD1 (6 bases). The CDR3 is made up of 13 amino acids. Germline CDR1 and CDR2: MNHEY and SVGAGI. The CDR3 sequence: CASSSTGSDIQCF. CDR3 nucleotides: TGTGCCAGCAGTTCCACAGGGTCCGACATTCAGTGCTTC.

This clonotype was observed many times. V is TRBV5-1 and J is TRBJ2-1, with D hard to call. Germline lookup yields CDR1 SGHRS and CDR2 YFSETQ. The CDR3 spans 13 residues. The germline V and J ends were trimmed by 6 bases and 2 bases, with 9 bases remaining between them. CDR3 sequence reads: CASMGRTYNEQFF. The CDR3 coding sequence is TGCGCCAGCATGGGAAGAACCTACAATGAGCAGTTCTTC. Complete variable domain (other parts from reference TRBV5-1 and TRBJ2-1): KAGVTQTPRYLIKTRGQQVTLSCSPISGHRSVSWYQQTPGQGLQFLFEYFSETQRNKGNFPGRFSGRQFSNSRSEMNVSTLELGDSALYLCASMGRTYNEQFFGPGTRLTVL.

This clonotype has a count of ten or more. The chain has TRBV27 and TRBJ2-5; the D gene is possibly TRBD1 (6 bases). V gave up 4 bases and J gave up 2 bases, with 11 bases separating them. The germline CDR1 and CDR2 sequences are MNHEY and SMNVEV (reference sequence). The CDR3 extends over 14 amino acids. The CDR3 DNA reads as TGTGCCAGCAGTTACAGGACAGCTCAAGAGACCCAGTACTTC. It specifies CASSYRTAQETQYF.

Details on this clonotype: At one boundary the junction diverges from the germline segment, which might be a read error. This chain uses TRBV18 with TRBJ1-5, with D perhaps TRBD1 (6 bases). CDR1 and CDR2 from the germline V gene are KGHSH and LQKENI. The CDR3 consists of 18 residues. CDR3 in amino acids: CASSPAGGTRLPNQPQHF. For the CDR3, the DNA is TGTGCCAGCTCACCAGCGGGGGGCACCCGCCTACCCAATCAGCCCCAGCATTTC.

Concerning this clonotype: Lacking the conserved final phenylalanine or tryptophan, this CDR3 likely reflects a read error. The rearrangement uses TRBV24-1 and TRBJ1-5; no definite D call. The CDR3 covers 14 residues. The V gene lost 0 bases and the J gene lost 2 bases, with 4 bases spanning the gap. CDR1 is KGHDR, CDR2 SFDVKD, per germline. The CDR3 is CATSDLFGNQPQHL. The CDR3 DNA follows: TGTGCCACCAGTGATTTGTTCGGCAATCAGCCCCAGCATTTA.

In this sample, this clonotype turned up many times. The rearrangement links TRBV5-1 to TRBJ2-3, with D hard to call. This CDR3 contains 16 residues. The germline V gene encodes CDR1 SGHRS and CDR2 YFSETQ. V was clipped by 3 bases and J by 0 bases, with 14 bases between them. The CDR3: CASSSLPGSSTDTQYF. The DNA for the CDR3 is TGCGCCAGCAGCTCCCTCCCGGGCTCTAGCACAGATACGCAGTATTTT.

The gene calls are TRBV7-2 and TRBJ2-3, with D perhaps TRBD2 (6 bases). CDR3 length equals 15 residues. From germline, CDR1 is SGHTA and CDR2 FQGNSA. With 5 bases removed from V and 4 bases from J, the gap between germline ends came to 16 bases. In nucleotides, the CDR3 is TGTGCCAGCAGCCTTTCGTACACTAGCTCAGATACGCAGTATTTT. Its translation: CASSLSYTSSDTQYF.

This clonotype was counted a few times. The V gene is TRBV9, the J gene TRBJ1-1; D gene uncertain. Trimming shortened V by 0 bases and J by 2 bases, and 5 bases separated the two germline ends. The germline gives CDR1 SGDLS, CDR2 YYNGEE. This CDR3 is 13 amino acids long. In nucleotides, the CDR3 is TGTGCCAGCAGCGTAGCCTCTAACACTGAAGCTTTCTTT. The encoded protein is CASSVASNTEAFF.

This clonotype was counted only a few times. This chain links TRBV6-2 or TRBV6-3 with TRBJ1-1, with 10 nucleotides matching TRBD1. The junction had 6 bases not matched to a gene; V was cut back by 7 bases and J by 4 bases. Germline CDR1 and CDR2: MNHEY and SVGEGT. The CDR3 runs to 14 residues. CDR3 DNA sequence: TGTGCCAGCATAATGGACAGGGGGATCACTGAAGCTTTCTTT. Its protein product is CASIMDRGITEAFF.

This clonotype came up a few times. The genes are TRBV6-6 and TRBJ2-1, with 9 nucleotides matching TRBD2. This CDR3 has 14 amino acids. The V segment lost 6 bases and the J segment 6 bases; nucleotides outside the gene matches: 6. Germline V lookup: CDR1 MNHNY, CDR2 SVGAGI (reference sequence). In DNA, the CDR3 is TGTGCCAGCAGCTCCGGGACTAGCCTCAATGAGCAGTTCTTC. Amino acid sequence: CASSSGTSLNEQFF.

This clonotype occurred a few times. The chain links TRBV2 to TRBJ2-5; D not resolved. This CDR3 region has 11 residues. Between the trimmed V and J ends, which lost 1 base and 5 bases, there was a span of 2 bases. Germline V CDR1 and CDR2: SNHLY, FYNNEI. CDR3 sequence: CASSEGETQYF. Written as DNA, the CDR3 is TGTGCCAGCAGTGAAGGGGAGACCCAGTACTTC.

The chain couples TRBV4-3 to TRBJ1-3, with unresolved D. With 0 bases removed from V and 5 bases from J, the gap between germline ends came to 5 bases. In germline, CDR1 is LGHNA, CDR2 YSLEER. CDR3 length: 13 amino acids. CDR3 amino acids: CASSQDNRNTIYF. The CDR3 region has the DNA TGCGCCAGCAGCCAAGATAACCGAAACACCATATATTTT.

The gene calls are TRBV10-3 and TRBJ1-5, with D possibly matching TRBD1 (5 bases). V gave up 1 base and J gave up 2 bases, with 12 bases separating them. The CDR3 length is 16 residues. CDR1 ENHRY and CDR2 SYGVKD come from the germline V gene. DNA for the CDR3: TGTGCCATCAGTGAGTTTGCAGGGACCGGCAATCAGCCCCAGCATTTT. Its translation is CAISEFAGTGNQPQHF.

The rearrangement joins TRBV9 to TRBJ2-3, with D possibly matching TRBD2 (6 bases). Trimming left V 0 bases short and J 2 bases short, with 10 bases between. This CDR3 comprises 15 residues. Germline CDR1 is SGDLS and CDR2 is YYNGEE. The CDR3: CASSVAGSYTDTQYF. DNA for the CDR3: TGTGCCAGCAGCGTAGCCGGGAGTTACACAGATACGCAGTATTTT.

There are many counts of this clonotype. The chain has TRBV5-5 and TRBJ1-3, with unresolved D. V lost 4 bases to trimming and J lost 4 bases, with 9 bases between them. This CDR3 has 13 amino acids. The germline gives CDR1 SGHKS, CDR2 YYEKEE (reference sequence). CDR3: CASSRSAGNTIYF. The CDR3 DNA reads as TGTGCCAGCAGCCGAAGTGCCGGAAACACCATATATTTT.

This clonotype was counted only a few times. The chain combines TRBV24-1 with TRBJ1-1; D unclear. Trimming stripped 1 base from V and 10 bases from J, with 9 bases between. The CDR3 spans 12 residues. The germline CDR1 and CDR2 sequences are KGHDR and SFDVKD. In DNA, the CDR3 is TGTGCCACCAGTGATTTTCGGAACAGAGCTTTCTTT. Its protein product is CATSDFRNRAFF.